A selection of T cell receptor beta chains follows, all from one sample in a study of OX40 agonist ivuxolimab in advanced cancers. Libraries were prepared by immunoSEQ multiplex PCR; TCRdb keeps only in-frame clonotypes and omits some of them. Counted here are around 53,000 clones, nearly 95% occurring once; the ten biggest clones make up 15% to 20%. Here the sequenced sample was CD4+ or CD8+ T cells sorted from blood, taken in a trial of the OX40 agonist ivuxolimab. Receptors originate from an adult with an advanced solid tumor such as melanoma, head and neck, liver or kidney cancer. Each CDR3 is given with its conserved first and last residue. A D gene is named only where the DNA matches it firmly. Size is stated for part of the rows, as once, few or many counts, or as a class when the clone is expanded.

d_gene: NA; j_gene: TRBJ2-3; v_gene: TRBV6-4; len: 11; abundance: NA; CDR3aa: CASRSMDTQYF; CDR3nt: TGTGCCAGCAGATCAATGGATACGCAGTATTTT
d_gene: TRBD1; j_gene: TRBJ1-1; v_gene: TRBV30; len: 12; abundance: NA; CDR3aa: CASYRGGTEAFF; CDR3nt: TGTGCCTCATACAGGGGCGGCACTGAAGCTTTCTTT
d_gene: NA; j_gene: TRBJ2-1; v_gene: TRBV7-6; len: 12; abundance: NA; CDR3aa: CASSPVAHEQFF; CDR3nt: TGTGCCAGCAGCCCCGTAGCTCATGAGCAGTTCTTC
d_gene: TRBD2; j_gene: TRBJ2-3; v_gene: TRBV4-3; len: 20; abundance: once; CDR3aa: CASSQMTGTSGNGVTDTQYF; CDR3nt: TGCGCCAGCAGCCAAATGACAGGGACTAGCGGGAATGGGGTAACAGATACGCAGTATTTT
d_gene: TRBD1; j_gene: TRBJ1-5; v_gene: TRBV19; len: 13; abundance: many; CDR3aa: CARGTELNQPQHF; CDR3nt: TGTGCCAGGGGGACAGAACTAAATCAGCCCCAGCATTTT
d_gene: NA; j_gene: TRBJ2-3; v_gene: TRBV13; len: 13; abundance: NA; CDR3aa: CASSLELTDTQYF; CDR3nt: TGTGCCAGCAGCTTAGAACTCACAGATACGCAGTATTTT
d_gene: TRBD2; j_gene: TRBJ2-1; v_gene: TRBV27; len: 18; abundance: NA; CDR3aa: CASSLLTTSGHTYNEQFF; CDR3nt: TGTGCCAGCAGTTTACTCACGACTAGCGGACATACCTACAATGAGCAGTTCTTC
d_gene: NA; j_gene: TRBJ2-7; v_gene: TRBV7-6; len: 14; abundance: NA; CDR3aa: CASSSRGSSYEQYF; CDR3nt: TGTGCCAGCAGCTCCCGGGGGAGCTCCTACGAGCAGTACTTC
d_gene: TRBD1; j_gene: TRBJ2-3; v_gene: TRBV28; len: 17; abundance: NA; CDR3aa: CASSLKTGTGGLDTQYF; CDR3nt: TGTGCCAGCAGTTTAAAAACCGGGACAGGGGGCTTGGATACGCAGTATTTT
d_gene: NA; j_gene: TRBJ2-1; v_gene: TRBV7-9; len: 14; abundance: NA; CDR3aa: CASTVGVSYNEQFF; CDR3nt: TGTGCCAGCACAGTGGGGGTGTCCTACAATGAGCAGTTCTTC
d_gene: NA; j_gene: TRBJ1-1; v_gene: TRBV19; len: 13; abundance: NA; CDR3aa: CASSIFGGTEAFF; CDR3nt: TGTGCCAGTAGTATCTTTGGGGGCACTGAAGCTTTCTTT
d_gene: NA; j_gene: TRBJ2-7; v_gene: TRBV11-2; len: 16; abundance: NA; CDR3aa: CASTPPAGVAPYEQYF; CDR3nt: TGTGCCAGCACTCCACCGGCTGGGGTAGCCCCCTACGAGCAGTACTTC
d_gene: TRBD2; j_gene: TRBJ2-1; v_gene: TRBV29-1; len: 13; abundance: NA; CDR3aa: CSAPSGAYNEQFF; CDR3nt: TGCAGCGCCCCTAGCGGGGCCTACAATGAGCAGTTCTTC